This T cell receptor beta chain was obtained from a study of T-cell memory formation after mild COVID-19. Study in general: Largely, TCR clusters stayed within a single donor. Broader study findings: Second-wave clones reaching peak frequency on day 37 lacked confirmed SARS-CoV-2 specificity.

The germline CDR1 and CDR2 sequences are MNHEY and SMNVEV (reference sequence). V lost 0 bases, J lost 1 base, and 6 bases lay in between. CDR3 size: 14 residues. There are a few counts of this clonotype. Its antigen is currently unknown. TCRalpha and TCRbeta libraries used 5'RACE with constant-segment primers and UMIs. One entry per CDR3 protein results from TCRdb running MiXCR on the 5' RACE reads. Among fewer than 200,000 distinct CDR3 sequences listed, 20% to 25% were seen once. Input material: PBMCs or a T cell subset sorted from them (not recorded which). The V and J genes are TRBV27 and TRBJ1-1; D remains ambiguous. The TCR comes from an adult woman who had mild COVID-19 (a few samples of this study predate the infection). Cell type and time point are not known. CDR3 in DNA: TGTGCCAGCAGTTTATCCGCGGGGAACACTGAAGCTTTCTTT. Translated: CASSLSAGNTEAFF.